This T cell receptor beta chain was profiled in a study of OX40 agonist ivuxolimab in advanced cancers. Study summary: Patients enrolled in dose escalation were diagnosed with hepatocellular carcinoma, melanoma, renal cell or head and neck cancer. There were three patients with partial responses, one having hepatocellular carcinoma and two cutaneous melanoma. The study, taken as a whole, reports: Clonal expansion from baseline to week 6 occurred in both CD4+ and CD8+ T cells.

This CDR3 spans 16 amino acids. Germline lookup yields CDR1 SEHNR and CDR2 FQNEAQ (reference sequence). The ends lost 5 bases at V and 0 bases at J; junction bases unmatched: 6. Baseline, cycle 4 day 1, and cycle 7 day 1 were the blood sampling points. Generated by immunoSEQ multiplex PCR, the TCRdb table keeps only in-frame clones and is missing some. Of 84,000 or so clones listed, roughly 82% are singletons. Notes on this clone: As yet, its antigen is unknown.

This chain joins TRBV7-9 and TRBJ1-3; 8 bases align to TRBD1. The clonotype originates from an adult with an advanced solid tumor such as melanoma, head and neck, liver or kidney cancer. The material was CD4+ or CD8+ T cells sorted from blood, obtained in a trial of the OX40 agonist ivuxolimab. CDR3 loop: CASSRGTGISGNTIYF. As DNA, the CDR3 is TGTGCCAGCAGCCGAGGGACAGGCATCTCTGGAAACACCATATATTTT.